This T cell receptor beta chain was observed in a study of T cells in Graves' hyperthyroidism and ophthalmopathy. Findings and caveats of the study: Most thyroid clonotypes that were expanded above 0.001 also turned up in blood. Ophthalmopathy stood apart from stable hyperthyroidism in a 13 V-J model. Median prediction lead before ophthalmopathy onset was around 6.9 months with the model.

About this clonotype itself: The antigen remains unidentified.

Germline lookup yields CDR1 MNHEY and CDR2 SVGEGT. V was pared by 8 bases and J by 4 bases, with 9 bases of the junction left unmatched. The CDR3 totals 14 residues. There were TCR beta CDR3 regions amplified from RNA transcripts. Primed by the HTBI set, a first-round RT-PCR was run on the TCR CDR3. TCRdb used MiXCR to reprocess the multiplex PCR reads, holding one entry per CDR3 protein. This sample carries 500,000 to 600,000 distinct CDR3 sequences, around 42% of them seen once, and the ten largest clones take around 8%. Researchers defined stable Graves' hyperthyroidism as no ophthalmopathy progression within 18 months.

The clonotype comes from a woman younger than 30 with Graves' hyperthyroidism. Sequenced input: peripheral blood or thyroid tissue (not recorded which). V is TRBV6-2 or TRBV6-3 and J is TRBJ2-5, with 8 bases that match TRBD2. CDR3 DNA: TGTGCCAGCCGTCCCTACCGGGAGGGAGAGACCCAGTACTTC. It is translated as CASRPYREGETQYF.